This is a list of T cell receptor beta chains from one sample in a study. TCRdb processed the RT-PCR reads anew with MiXCR; each CDR3 protein has one entry. The sample has hundreds of thousands of distinct CDR3 sequences; more than 13% are singletons. Sequenced material: memory CD4+ T cells from blood. All receptors come from a female donor in good health, serving as a healthy control. Each CDR3 is given with its conserved first and last residue. D genes are given only for firm matches. Clone size is not always given. Where it is, it says once, few, many or a class for expanded clones.

v_call	j_call	clone_size	d_call	cdr3_aa
TRBV6-5	TRBJ1-6	many	.	CASGQSNSPLHF
TRBV12-3/TRBV12-4	TRBJ1-6	few	.	CASSLTTAGNSPLHF
TRBV6-6	TRBJ2-3	few	TRBD2	CASSSPGGGTDTQYF
TRBV28	TRBJ2-3	.	TRBD2	CASSSPTSGRRYTQYF
TRBV12-3/TRBV12-4	TRBJ2-2	.	.	CASNSKTGELFF
TRBV4-3	TRBJ1-2	few	.	CASSQQGQGYTF
TRBV28	TRBJ1-2	.	.	CASSLTQPNYGYTF
TRBV29-1	TRBJ2-3	many	.	CSVNDWVSTDTQYF
TRBV12-3/TRBV12-4	TRBJ1-1	many	.	CASSLAGRNTEAFF
TRBV20-1	TRBJ2-1	few	.	CSASLHGLTDNEQFF
TRBV27	TRBJ2-2	many	TRBD1	CASSRQSPGQGVSRELFF
TRBV4-2	TRBJ2-1	.	.	CASSQVGVPGSGQFF
TRBV4-3	TRBJ2-7	few	TRBD1	CASSLPGTDRYEQYF
TRBV24-1	TRBJ2-1	.	TRBD1	CATSDRTGGIGDEQFF
TRBV29-1	TRBJ2-3	many	TRBD1	CSVVGDRGQEDTQYF
TRBV20-1	TRBJ2-5	many	.	CSARDTSLETQYF
TRBV4-2	TRBJ1-2	few	TRBD1	CASSRAGQSGGYTF
TRBV29-1	TRBJ2-7	many	.	CSVEGGLQGSLNEQYF
TRBV5-1	TRBJ2-3	few	TRBD2	CASSVGLAGGMGTQYF
TRBV12-3/TRBV12-4	TRBJ1-2	many	.	CASSVQQGGGSYGYTF
TRBV20-1	TRBJ2-7	many	.	CSAFRHPEQYF
TRBV29-1	TRBJ1-5	few	TRBD1	CSAAAGTGVNQPQHF
TRBV6-5	TRBJ2-4	few	.	CASSYSNHGGGGNIQYF
TRBV18	TRBJ2-5	.	.	CASSPLPWTNQEETQYF
TRBV20-1	TRBJ1-1	.	.	CSARVSGQPEAFF
TRBV5-1	TRBJ2-3	.	.	CASSLNTVRTDTQYF
TRBV20-1	TRBJ2-5	few	TRBD1	CSASDRGREETQYF
TRBV20-1	TRBJ1-2	many	.	CSARDRDGTNYGYTF
TRBV24-1	TRBJ2-2	.	TRBD1	CATSDPGQGRTGELFF
TRBV29-1	TRBJ2-1	few	.	CSVDGIYNEQFF
TRBV27	TRBJ2-3	few	TRBD2	CASSQLAGSSTDTQYF
TRBV7-2	TRBJ2-7	.	TRBD1	CASSLTGTGGREQYF
TRBV20-1	TRBJ2-2	.	TRBD2	CSARDQNGRARRGELFF
TRBV30	TRBJ1-2	.	.	CAWSVRFGTSGYTF
TRBV20-1	TRBJ2-1	few	TRBD2	CSVTSGVYNEQFF
TRBV4-3	TRBJ1-4	few	TRBD1	CASSQDWGQPLPRNEKLFF
TRBV24-1	TRBJ2-7	.	TRBD1	CAIQGGQDINEQYF
TRBV7-2	TRBJ2-3	.	TRBD2	CASSLGTSGGAVRSDTQYF
TRBV10-3	TRBJ1-1	many	.	CAIRSPRERNTEAFF
TRBV4-2	TRBJ2-7	.	TRBD2	CASRNGLADATYEQYF
TRBV24-1	TRBJ2-1	.	.	CATSDPGSLHPNEQFF
TRBV20-1	TRBJ1-5	many	TRBD1	CSARGQGAAGNQPQHF
TRBV5-1	TRBJ2-3	.	.	CASSPRLALQADTQYF
TRBV5-1	TRBJ2-1	few	TRBD2	CASSLGSGRYEQFF
TRBV7-2	TRBJ2-7	.	.	CASSNMQVYEQYF
TRBV5-4	TRBJ2-3	few	.	CASSFKVQGTDTQYF
TRBV29-1	TRBJ1-2	few	.	CSVEDSGAHGYTF
TRBV12-3/TRBV12-4	TRBJ1-1	few	.	CASSPGVSRTEAFF